The entry below gives a single TCR beta chain sequence along with its context. Its antigen is still unknown. CDR3 size: 17 residues. Germline V lookup: CDR1 MNHEY, CDR2 SVGAGI. J gave up 14 bases and V 4 bases, and 25 bases lay outside the gene matches. Findings and limits, study-wide: The larger cohort examined one V-J beta rearrangement, not whole repertoires. The TCR gene usage of tumor memory CD4+ T cells clustered together with blood and lymph node memory CD4+ cells and with lymph node naive CD4+ cells.

Semi-nested PCR with Nested Universal Primer A followed constant-region reverse priming of full-length variable regions. TCRdb re-called the 5' RACE reads through MiXCR, storing one row per CDR3 protein. Of over 50,000 distinct CDR3 sequences in the sample, 25% to 30% are singletons; the top ten hold over 2%. Sequencing used tumor-infiltrating naive CD4+ T cells sorted from the breast tumor. Specified subset: naive CD4+ T cells, CD4+CD45RA+CD25-. The sequence came from a female donor with breast cancer. The chain recombines TRBV6-5 with TRBJ1-1, with 7 positions matching TRBD1. CDR3 sequence (DNA): TGTGCCAGCAGTTCGTACCCTTCGGGACAGAAGAACACTGAATCGTTCTTT. Its translation is CASSSYPSGQKNTESFF.